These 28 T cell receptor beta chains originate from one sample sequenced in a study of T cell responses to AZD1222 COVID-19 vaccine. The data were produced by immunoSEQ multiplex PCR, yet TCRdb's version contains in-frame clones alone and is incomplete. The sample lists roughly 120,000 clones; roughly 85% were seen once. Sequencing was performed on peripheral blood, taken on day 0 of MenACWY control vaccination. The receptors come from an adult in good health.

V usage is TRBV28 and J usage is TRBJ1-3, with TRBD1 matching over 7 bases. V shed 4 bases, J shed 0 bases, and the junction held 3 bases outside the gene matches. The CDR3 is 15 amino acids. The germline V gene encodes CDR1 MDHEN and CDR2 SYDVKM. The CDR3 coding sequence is TGTGCCAGCAGTTCCCCAGGGGGCTCTGGAAACACCATATATTTT. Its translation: CASSSPGGSGNTIYF.

The CDR3 DNA follows: TGTGCCAGCAGTTCCGTGCACACTGAAGCTTTCTTT. The encoded protein is CASSSVHTEAFF. The chain employs TRBV28 and TRBJ1-1, with D uncertain. Trimming took 4 bases from V and 3 from J, leaving 6 bases between them. The CDR3 is made up of 12 amino acids. CDR1 and CDR2 from the germline V gene are MDHEN and SYDVKM.

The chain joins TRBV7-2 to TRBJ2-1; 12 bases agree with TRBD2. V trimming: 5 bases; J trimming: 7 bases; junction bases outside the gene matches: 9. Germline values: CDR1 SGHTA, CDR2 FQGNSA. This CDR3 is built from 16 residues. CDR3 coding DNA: TGTGCCAGCAGCACCACTCTAGCGGGGGGGCAAAATGAGCAGTTCTTC. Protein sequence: CASSTTLAGGQNEQFF. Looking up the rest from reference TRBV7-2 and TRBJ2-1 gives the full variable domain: GAGVSQSPSNKVTEKGKDVELRCDPISGHTALYWYRQSLGQGLEFLIYFQGNSAPDKSGLPSDRFSAERTGGSVSTLTIQRTQQEDSAVYLCASSTTLAGGQNEQFFGPGTRLTVL.

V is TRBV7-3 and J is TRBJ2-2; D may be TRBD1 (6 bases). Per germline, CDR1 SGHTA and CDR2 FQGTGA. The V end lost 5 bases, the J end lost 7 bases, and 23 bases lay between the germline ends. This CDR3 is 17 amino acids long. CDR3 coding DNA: TGTGCCAGCAGCCCCGAGGCGGTAGGGGGTTCTATCGGGGAGCTGTTTTTT. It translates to CASSPEAVGGSIGELFF.

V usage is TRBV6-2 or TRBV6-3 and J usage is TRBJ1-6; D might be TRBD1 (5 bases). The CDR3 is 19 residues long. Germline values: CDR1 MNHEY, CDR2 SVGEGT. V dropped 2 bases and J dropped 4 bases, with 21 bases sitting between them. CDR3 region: CASSYGRPTLGGYNSPLHF. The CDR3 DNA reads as TGTGCCAGCAGTTACGGACGTCCCACTCTCGGGGGATATAATTCACCCCTCCACTTT.

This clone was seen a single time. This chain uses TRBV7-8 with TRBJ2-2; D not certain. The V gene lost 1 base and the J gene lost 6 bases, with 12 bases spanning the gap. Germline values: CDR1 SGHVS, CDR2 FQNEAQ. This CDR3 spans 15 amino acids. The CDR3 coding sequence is TGTGCCAGCAGCTTAGGGGCCCTAACTGCCGGGGAGCTGTTTTTT. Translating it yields CASSLGALTAGELFF.

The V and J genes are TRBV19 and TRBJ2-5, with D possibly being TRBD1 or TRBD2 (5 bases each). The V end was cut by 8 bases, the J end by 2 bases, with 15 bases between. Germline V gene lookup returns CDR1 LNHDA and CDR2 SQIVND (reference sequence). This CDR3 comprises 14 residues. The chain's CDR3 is CASSPGTSQETQYF. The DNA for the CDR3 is TGTGCCAGTTCCCCCGGGACGTCTCAAGAGACCCAGTACTTC.

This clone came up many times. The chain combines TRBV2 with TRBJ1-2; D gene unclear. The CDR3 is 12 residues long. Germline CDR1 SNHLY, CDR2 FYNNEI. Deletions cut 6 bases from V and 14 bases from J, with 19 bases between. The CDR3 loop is CASSLADRVGTF. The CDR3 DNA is TGTGCCAGCAGCCTAGCTGACCGGGTGGGAACCTTC.

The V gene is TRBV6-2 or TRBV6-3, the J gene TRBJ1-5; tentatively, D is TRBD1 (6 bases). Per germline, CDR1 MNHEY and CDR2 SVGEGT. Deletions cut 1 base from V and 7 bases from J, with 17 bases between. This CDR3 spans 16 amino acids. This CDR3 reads CASSYFLGGPGQPQHF. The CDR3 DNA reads TGTGCCAGCAGTTACTTCTTGGGGGGGCCGGGGCAGCCCCAGCATTTT.

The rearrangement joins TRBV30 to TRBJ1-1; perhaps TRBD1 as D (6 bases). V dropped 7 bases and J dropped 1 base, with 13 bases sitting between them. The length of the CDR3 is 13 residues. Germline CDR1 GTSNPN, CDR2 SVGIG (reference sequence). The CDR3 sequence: CAYGGGTNTEAFF. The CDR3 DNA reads TGTGCCTACGGAGGGGGTACGAACACTGAAGCTTTCTTT.

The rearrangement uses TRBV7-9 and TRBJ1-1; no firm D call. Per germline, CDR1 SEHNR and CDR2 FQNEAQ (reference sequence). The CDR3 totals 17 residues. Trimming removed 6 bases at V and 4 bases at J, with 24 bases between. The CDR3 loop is CASSTSPGAPFGTEAFF. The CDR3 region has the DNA TGTGCCAGCAGTACCTCCCCGGGAGCTCCATTCGGCACTGAAGCTTTCTTT.

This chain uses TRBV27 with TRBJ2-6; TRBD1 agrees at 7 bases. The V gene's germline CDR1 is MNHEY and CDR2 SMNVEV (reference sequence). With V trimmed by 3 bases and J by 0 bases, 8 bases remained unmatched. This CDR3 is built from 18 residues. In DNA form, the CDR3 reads TGTGCCAGCAGTTTTAGTGCAGGGGGATACTCTGGGGCCAACGTCCTGACTTTC. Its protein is CASSFSAGGYSGANVLTF. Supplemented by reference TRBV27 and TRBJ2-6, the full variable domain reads EAQVTQNPRYLITVTGKKLTVTCSQNMNHEYMSWYRQDPGLGLRQIYYSMNVEVTDKGDVPEGYKVSRKEKRNFPLILESPSPNQTSLYFCASSFSAGGYSGANVLTFGAGSRLTVL.

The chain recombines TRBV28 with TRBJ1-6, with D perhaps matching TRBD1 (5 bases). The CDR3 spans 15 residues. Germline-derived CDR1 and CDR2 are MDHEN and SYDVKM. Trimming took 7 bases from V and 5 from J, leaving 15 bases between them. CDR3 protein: CASTPEEGNNSPLHF. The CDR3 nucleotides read TGTGCCAGCACCCCCGAGGAGGGGAATAATTCACCCCTCCACTTT. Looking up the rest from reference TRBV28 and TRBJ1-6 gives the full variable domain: DVKVTQSSRYLVKRTGEKVFLECVQDMDHENMFWYRQDPGLGLRLIYFSYDVKMKEKGDIPEGYSVSREKKERFSLILESASTNQTSMYLCASTPEEGNNSPLHFGNGTRLTVT.

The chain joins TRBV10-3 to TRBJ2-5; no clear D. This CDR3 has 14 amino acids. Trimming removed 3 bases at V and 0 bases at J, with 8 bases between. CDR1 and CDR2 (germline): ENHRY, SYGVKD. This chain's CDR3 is CAISEEINQETQYF. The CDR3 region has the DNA TGTGCCATCAGTGAAGAGATCAACCAAGAGACCCAGTACTTC.

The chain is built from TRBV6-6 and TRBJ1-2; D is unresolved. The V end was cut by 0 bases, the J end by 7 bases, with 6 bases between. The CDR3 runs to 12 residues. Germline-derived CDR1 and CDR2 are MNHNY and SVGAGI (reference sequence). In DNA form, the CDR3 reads TGTGCCAGCAGTTACTCAGAGGGTGGCTACACCTTC. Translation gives CASSYSEGGYTF.

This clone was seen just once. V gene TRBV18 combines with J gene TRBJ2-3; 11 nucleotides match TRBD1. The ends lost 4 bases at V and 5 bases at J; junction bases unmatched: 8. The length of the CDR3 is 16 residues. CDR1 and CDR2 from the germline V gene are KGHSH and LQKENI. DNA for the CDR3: TGTGCCAGCTCACAACGAGGACAGGGGGCGGGAGATACGCAGTATTTT. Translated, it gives CASSQRGQGAGDTQYF.

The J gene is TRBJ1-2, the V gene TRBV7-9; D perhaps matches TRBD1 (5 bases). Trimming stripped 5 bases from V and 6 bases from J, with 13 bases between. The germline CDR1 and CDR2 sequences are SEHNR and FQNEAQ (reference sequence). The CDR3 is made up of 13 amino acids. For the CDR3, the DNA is TGTGCCAGCAGCCGCAGGGTTACGGATGGCTACACCTTC. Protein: CASSRRVTDGYTF.

CDR3: CAWSRSPRTPGYTF. CDR3 coding DNA: TGTGCCTGGAGTAGGTCTCCGCGGACGCCGGGCTACACCTTC. The V call is TRBV30, the J call TRBJ1-2; D is undetermined. The CDR3 is 14 amino acids. Trimming left V 2 bases short and J 8 bases short, with 18 bases between. Germline assignment: CDR1 GTSNPN and CDR2 SVGIG (reference sequence).

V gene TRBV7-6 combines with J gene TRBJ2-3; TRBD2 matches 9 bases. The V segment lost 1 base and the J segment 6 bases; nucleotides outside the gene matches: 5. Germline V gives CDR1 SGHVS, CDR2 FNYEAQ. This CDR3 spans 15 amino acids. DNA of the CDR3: TGTGCCAGCAGCTTAGGCGGGGGGGCCGGGGATACGCAGTATTTT. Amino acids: CASSLGGGAGDTQYF.

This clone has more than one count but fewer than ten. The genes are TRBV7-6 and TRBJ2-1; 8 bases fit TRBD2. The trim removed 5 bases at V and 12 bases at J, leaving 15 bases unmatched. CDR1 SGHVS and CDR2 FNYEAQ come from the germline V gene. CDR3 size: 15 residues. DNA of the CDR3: TGTGCCAGCAGCCACCCGAGACTAGCGCCCAGCCCGCAGTTCTTC. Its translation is CASSHPRLAPSPQFF.

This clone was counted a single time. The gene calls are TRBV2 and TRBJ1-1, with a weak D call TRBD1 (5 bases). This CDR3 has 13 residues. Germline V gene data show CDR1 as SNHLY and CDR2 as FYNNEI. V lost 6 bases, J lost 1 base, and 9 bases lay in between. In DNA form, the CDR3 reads TGTGCCAGCAGCCTCGACAGGAACACTGAAGCTTTCTTT. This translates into CASSLDRNTEAFF.

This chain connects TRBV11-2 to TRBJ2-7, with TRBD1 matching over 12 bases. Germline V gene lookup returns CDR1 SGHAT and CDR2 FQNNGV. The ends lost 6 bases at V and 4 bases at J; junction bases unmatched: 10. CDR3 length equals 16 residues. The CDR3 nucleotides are TGTGCCAGCAGGGAACCGGGACAGGGGGCGTCTTACGAGCAGTACTTC. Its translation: CASREPGQGASYEQYF.

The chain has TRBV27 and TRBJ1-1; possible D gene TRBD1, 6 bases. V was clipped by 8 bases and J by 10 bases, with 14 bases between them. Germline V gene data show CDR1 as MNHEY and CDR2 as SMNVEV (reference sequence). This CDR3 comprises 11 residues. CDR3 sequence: CASFRGPVAFF. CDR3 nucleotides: TGTGCCAGCTTCAGGGGTCCAGTAGCTTTCTTT.

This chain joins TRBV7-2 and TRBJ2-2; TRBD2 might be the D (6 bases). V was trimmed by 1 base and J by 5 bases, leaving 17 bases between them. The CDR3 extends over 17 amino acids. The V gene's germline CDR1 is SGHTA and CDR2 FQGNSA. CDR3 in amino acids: CASSLGLIAAGTGELFF. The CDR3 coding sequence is TGTGCCAGCAGCTTAGGTCTTATCGCGGCGGGGACCGGGGAGCTGTTTTTT.

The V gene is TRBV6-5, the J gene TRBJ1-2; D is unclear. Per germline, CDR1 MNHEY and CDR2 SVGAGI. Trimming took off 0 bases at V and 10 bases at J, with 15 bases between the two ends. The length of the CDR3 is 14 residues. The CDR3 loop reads CASSYSRSGLAYTF. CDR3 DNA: TGTGCCAGCAGTTACTCGAGGTCCGGGCTCGCCTACACCTTC.

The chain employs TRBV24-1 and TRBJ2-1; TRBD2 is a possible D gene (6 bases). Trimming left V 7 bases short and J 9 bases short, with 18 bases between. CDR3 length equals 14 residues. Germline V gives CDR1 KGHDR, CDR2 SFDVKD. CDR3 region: CATRSPGLSGEQFF. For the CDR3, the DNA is TGTGCCACCAGGTCACCGGGACTCTCGGGTGAGCAGTTCTTC.

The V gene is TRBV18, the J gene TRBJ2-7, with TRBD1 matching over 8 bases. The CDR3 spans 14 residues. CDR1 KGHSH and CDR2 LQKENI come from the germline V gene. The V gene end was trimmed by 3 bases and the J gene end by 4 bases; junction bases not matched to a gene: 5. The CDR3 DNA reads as TGTGCCAGCTCACCCCCAAGACAGGGGTACGAGCAGTACTTC. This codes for CASSPPRQGYEQYF.

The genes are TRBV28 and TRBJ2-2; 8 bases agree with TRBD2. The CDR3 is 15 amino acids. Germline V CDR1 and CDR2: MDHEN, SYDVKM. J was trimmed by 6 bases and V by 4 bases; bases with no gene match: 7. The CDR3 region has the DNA TGTGCCAGCAGTTCACTGCGGACTAGCCCCGGGGAGCTGTTTTTT. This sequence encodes CASSSLRTSPGELFF.